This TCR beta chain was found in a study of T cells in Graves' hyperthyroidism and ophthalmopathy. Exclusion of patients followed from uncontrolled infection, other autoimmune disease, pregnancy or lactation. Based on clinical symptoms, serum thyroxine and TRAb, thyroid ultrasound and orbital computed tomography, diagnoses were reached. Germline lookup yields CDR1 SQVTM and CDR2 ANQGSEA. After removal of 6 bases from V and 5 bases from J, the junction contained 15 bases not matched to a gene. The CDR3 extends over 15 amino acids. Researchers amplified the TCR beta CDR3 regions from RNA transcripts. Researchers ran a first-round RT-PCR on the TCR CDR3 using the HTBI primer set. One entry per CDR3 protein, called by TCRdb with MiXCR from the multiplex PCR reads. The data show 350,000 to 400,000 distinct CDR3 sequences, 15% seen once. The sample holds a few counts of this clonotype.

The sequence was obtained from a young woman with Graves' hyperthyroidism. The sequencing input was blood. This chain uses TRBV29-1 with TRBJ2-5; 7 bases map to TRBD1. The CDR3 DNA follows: TGCAGCGTCCGACCAACCCGACAGGGAAGCGAGACCCAGTACTTC. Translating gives CSVRPTRQGSETQYF. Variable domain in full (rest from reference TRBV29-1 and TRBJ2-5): SAVISQKPSRDICQRGTSLTIQCQVDSQVTMMFWYRQQPGQSLTLIATANQGSEATYESGFVIDKFPISRPNLTFSTLTVSNMSPEDSSIYLCSVRPTRQGSETQYFGPGTRLLVL.